The 25 T cell receptor beta chains reported below all come from one sample, sequenced in a study of T cells in Graves' hyperthyroidism and ophthalmopathy. Template material for amplifying TCR beta CDR3 regions consisted of RNA transcripts. Using the HTBI primer set, a first-round RT-PCR was run on the TCR CDR3. TCRdb independently ran MiXCR on the multiplex PCR reads; one entry per CDR3 protein. The repertoire consists of 610,000 or so distinct CDR3 sequences, with approximately 44% occurring once and the leading ten covering roughly 7.7%. Sample: peripheral blood or thyroid tissue (not recorded which). These receptors were collected from a woman aged 18-30 years with Graves' hyperthyroidism.

Comment on this clonotype: At one end, the junction sequence differs from germline, possibly due to a read error. The CDR3 DNA reads as TGCGCCAGCAGGGACCCGGGGGGGGCTGAAGCTTTCTTT. This translates into CASRDPGGAEAFF. V usage is TRBV7-9 and J usage is TRBJ1-1, with D possibly TRBD1 on 5 matching bases. Germline V gene lookup returns CDR1 SEHNR and CDR2 FQNEAQ (reference sequence). The CDR3 covers 13 residues.

The V gene is TRBV20-1, the J gene TRBJ2-5; 10 bases are a match to TRBD2. CDR1 DFQATT and CDR2 SNEGSKA come from the germline V gene (reference sequence). V was clipped by 0 bases and J by 4 bases; unmatched bases: 8. This CDR3 comprises 16 residues. Here the CDR3 reads CSARELAGRGLETQYF. CDR3 bases: TGCAGTGCTAGAGAACTAGCGGGAAGGGGGCTAGAGACCCAGTACTTC.

The V gene is TRBV7-3, the J gene TRBJ2-7, with 10 bases aligning to TRBD1. The J call may be wrong; the DNA end is better matched by TRBJ2-1. CDR1 is SGHTA, CDR2 FQGTGA, per germline. This CDR3 spans 18 amino acids. Written as DNA, the CDR3 is TGTGCCAGCAGCCCCGGGGAGGGTCGACAGGGGGCAATGGATGAGCAGTTCTTC. Residues: CASSPGEGRQGAMDEQFF.

This chain links TRBV5-1 with TRBJ2-3, with D perhaps TRBD1 (6 bases). CDR1 is SGHRS, CDR2 YFSETQ, per germline. The CDR3 sequence is 14 residues long. V lost 4 bases and J 3 bases, leaving 12 bases between the germline ends. The CDR3 DNA reads TGCGCCAGCAGCGAATATGACAGGACAGATACGCAGTATTTT. Its translation: CASSEYDRTDTQYF.

This clonotype came up many times. V usage is TRBV14 and J usage is TRBJ2-7, with 7 bases identical to TRBD1. This CDR3 is built from 14 residues. V dropped 0 bases and J dropped 3; count of bases not matched to a gene: 2. Looked up from germline, CDR1 is SGHDN and CDR2 is FVKESK. This CDR3 is CASSQENRGYEQYF. CDR3 DNA: TGTGCCAGCAGCCAAGAAAACAGGGGCTACGAGCAGTACTTC. The full variable domain, in which reference TRBV14 and TRBJ2-7 provide the parts outside the CDR3, is EAGVTQFPSHSVIEKGQTVTLRCDPISGHDNLYWYRRVMGKEIKFLLHFVKESKQDESGMPNNRFLAERTGGTYSTLKVQPAELEDSGVYFCASSQENRGYEQYFGPGTRLTVT.

Only a few counts were recorded for this clonotype. The rearrangement links TRBV5-1 to TRBJ2-5; no clear D gene. Per germline, CDR1 SGHRS and CDR2 YFSETQ. This CDR3 contains 14 residues. V was pared by 1 base and J by 0 bases, with 7 bases between. The CDR3 DNA reads TGCGCCAGCAGCTTGCGGTGGAACCAAGAGACCCAGTACTTC. Protein product: CASSLRWNQETQYF.

To note about this clonotype: One end of the junction fails to match germline, which may point to a read error. The J gene is TRBJ1-1, the V gene TRBV6-4; unclear D gene. Germline CDR1 reads MRHNA; CDR2 reads SNTAGT. This CDR3 contains 15 residues. This chain's CDR3 is CASSEIRLMNTEAFF. As DNA, the CDR3 is TGTGCCAGCAGTGAAATCAGGTTAATGAACACTGAAGCGTTCTTT.

This sequence joins TRBV7-6 and TRBJ1-2; D might be TRBD1 (5 bases). The CDR3 loop spans 16 amino acids. The germline V gene encodes CDR1 SGHVS and CDR2 FNYEAQ. Deletions cut 0 bases from V and 3 bases from J, with 14 bases between. The CDR3 sequence is CASSLAAGGDDYGYTF. The CDR3 DNA reads as TGTGCCAGCAGCTTAGCCGCGGGTGGGGACGACTATGGCTACACCTTC.

The rearrangement links TRBV10-2 to TRBJ2-7; D possibly uses TRBD1 or TRBD2 (5 bases each). This CDR3 region has 14 residues. V was trimmed by 7 bases and J by 0 bases, leaving 13 bases between them. The germline V gene encodes CDR1 WSHSY and CDR2 SAAADI. The CDR3 bases are TGCGCCAGCAAGCATGAGGGGACCTCCTACGAGCAGTACTTC. Translation: CASKHEGTSYEQYF.

The chain employs TRBV24-1 and TRBJ2-2; D is perhaps TRBD1 or TRBD2 (5 bases each). This CDR3 spans 13 amino acids. Trimming stripped 4 bases from V and 4 bases from J, with 6 bases between. Per germline, CDR1 KGHDR and CDR2 SFDVKD. CDR3 nucleotide sequence: TGTGCCACCAGTGACGGGACCACCGGGGAGCTGTTTTTT. This sequence encodes CATSDGTTGELFF.

This clonotype was recorded many times. The chain uses TRBV10-3 and TRBJ2-3, with D tentatively TRBD2 (6 bases). CDR1 and CDR2 from the germline V gene are ENHRY and SYGVKD. The CDR3 has 14 residues. Trimming removed 6 bases from V and 0 bases from J, with 10 bases in between. The CDR3 spells CAIRRGDSTDTQYF. CDR3 coding DNA: TGTGCCATCAGGCGGGGAGATAGCACAGATACGCAGTATTTT.

V usage is TRBV20-1 and J usage is TRBJ1-4; 10 positions agree with TRBD1. Germline CDR1 is DFQATT and CDR2 is SNEGSKA (reference sequence). V lost 3 bases, J lost 4 bases, and 8 bases stayed unmatched. The CDR3 consists of 16 residues. The CDR3 DNA sequence: TGCAGTGCTAGTATATGGGGGACAGGGGATAATGAAAAACTGTTTTTT. Protein: CSASIWGTGDNEKLFF.

With respect to this clonotype: Its ends do not fully match the called genes, so a read error is possible. The V and J genes are TRBV7-2 and TRBJ2-1; TRBD2 matches at 7 bases. This CDR3 spans 17 amino acids. Germline V lookup: CDR1 SGHTA, CDR2 FQGNSA. The CDR3: CASSLAVWSGNYNEQFF. In nucleotides, the CDR3 is TGTGCCAGCAGCCTAGCGGTTTGGAGCGGGAACTACAATGAGCAGTTCTTC.

This clonotype was counted ten times or more. The J gene is TRBJ2-7, the V gene TRBV15; the D gene is possibly TRBD2 (6 bases). The V gene's germline CDR1 is LNHNV and CDR2 YYDKDF (reference sequence). This CDR3 is 18 amino acids long. The V end was cut by 0 bases, the J end by 5 bases, with 23 bases between. CDR3 protein: CATSRDKGLLLNANEQYF. CDR3 coding DNA: TGTGCCACCAGCAGAGATAAAGGACTACTCCTAAACGCCAACGAGCAGTACTTC.

This clonotype appeared many times. The chain employs TRBV29-1 and TRBJ1-1; D ambiguous. V was clipped by 4 bases and J by 1 base, with 13 bases between them. The CDR3 runs 14 residues. CDR1 and CDR2 (germline): SQVTM, ANQGSEA. CDR3 loop: CSVVGGGSNTEAFF. Here the CDR3 DNA reads TGCAGCGTTGTTGGTGGAGGGTCGAACACTGAAGCTTTCTTT.

The CDR3 DNA follows: TGTGCCAGTAATCGTGCGGGAGGGGATACGCAGTATTTT. The encoded protein is CASNRAGGDTQYF. The chain couples TRBV19 to TRBJ2-3; TRBD2 matches at 9 bases. Per germline, CDR1 LNHDA and CDR2 SQIVND (reference sequence). CDR3 length equals 13 residues. The J segment lost 6 bases and the V segment lost 7 bases, leaving 5 bases of the junction unmatched. Full variable domain (outside the CDR3, taken from reference TRBV19 and TRBJ2-3): DGGITQSPKYLFRKEGQNVTLSCEQNLNHDAMYWYRQDPGQGLRLIYYSQIVNDFQKGDIAEGYSVSREKKESFPLTVTSAQKNPTAFYLCASNRAGGDTQYFGPGTRLTVL.

This chain joins TRBV7-6 and TRBJ2-1, with D perhaps being TRBD1 or TRBD2 (6 bases each). V was shortened by 6 bases and J by 7 bases, with 10 bases between the two germline ends. Germline loops: CDR1 SGHVS, CDR2 FNYEAQ. There are 12 residues in the CDR3. CDR3 residues: CASRGGTNEQFF. Here the CDR3 DNA reads TGTGCCAGCAGAGGCGGGACAAATGAGCAGTTCTTC.

As for this clonotype: Because the CDR3's place on the DNA is in doubt, the DNA is left out and the CDR3 is given as listed by TCRdb. This sequence joins TRBV7-9 and TRBJ1-2; the table's TRBD1 call for D was not verified on the DNA. The CDR3 region is 21 residues in length, termini included. The germline CDR1 and CDR2 sequences are SEHNR and FQNEAQ (reference sequence). CDR3 region: CASSLEFSAPAVNHREYGYTF.

The chain employs TRBV2 and TRBJ2-2; 7 nucleotides agree with TRBD2. Trimming took 3 bases from V and 7 from J; bases not matched to a gene: 5. In germline, CDR1 is SNHLY, CDR2 FYNNEI. This CDR3 contains 14 residues. The DNA of the CDR3 is TGTGCCAGCAGTGACCCCGCGGGAGACGGGGAGCTGTTTTTT. This codes for CASSDPAGDGELFF.

This chain links TRBV2 with TRBJ2-1; 11 positions agree with TRBD2. This CDR3 region has 17 residues. The trim removed 3 bases at V and 6 bases at J, leaving 10 bases unmatched. Germline-derived CDR1 and CDR2 are SNHLY and FYNNEI. The CDR3 here is CASSEGLAGGRFNEQFF. The CDR3 DNA follows: TGTGCCAGCAGTGAGGGTCTAGCGGGAGGTCGTTTCAATGAGCAGTTCTTC.

V gene TRBV10-3 combines with J gene TRBJ1-1; D gene ambiguous. The V and J ends lost 3 bases and 0 bases respectively, with 17 bases between them. The germline CDR1 and CDR2 sequences are ENHRY and SYGVKD. This CDR3 is 17 amino acids long. The CDR3 coding sequence is TGTGCCATCAGTGAACGGACCCGGGAGCAGCTGAACACTGAAGCTTTCTTT. This codes for CAISERTREQLNTEAFF.

The J gene is TRBJ2-5, the V gene TRBV7-9; no clear D. CDR3 length equals 13 residues. Per germline, CDR1 SEHNR and CDR2 FQNEAQ (reference sequence). Between the trimmed V and J ends, which lost 6 bases and 1 base, there was a span of 9 bases. This CDR3 is CASRWAPQETQYF. The CDR3 DNA sequence: TGTGCCAGCAGGTGGGCCCCCCAAGAGACCCAGTACTTC. The full variable domain, its missing parts supplied by reference TRBV7-9 and TRBJ2-5, is DTGVSQNPRHKITKRGQNVTFRCDPISEHNRLYWYRQTLGQGPEFLTYFQNEAQLEKSRLLSDRFSAERPKGSFSTLEIQRTEQGDSAMYLCASRWAPQETQYFGPGTRLLVL.

This clonotype showed up just a few times. V usage is TRBV11-2 and J usage is TRBJ1-2; D gene uncertain. This CDR3 is built from 14 residues. V lost 7 bases, J lost 3 bases, and 15 bases lay in between. Per germline, CDR1 SGHAT and CDR2 FQNNGV. The DNA for the CDR3 is TGTGCCAGCACCAGGTCGGTCGGGGACTATGGCTACACCTTC. This sequence encodes CASTRSVGDYGYTF.

The CDR3 region has the DNA TGTGCCACCAGCACACGACTAGCGGGAGGTGGGAACAATGAGCAGTACTTC. Translated, it gives CATSTRLAGGGNNEQYF. This chain connects TRBV15 to TRBJ2-5; 13 positions match TRBD2. J was trimmed by 11 bases and V by 4 bases; bases with no gene match: 16. The CDR3 totals 17 residues. CDR1 LNHNV and CDR2 YYDKDF come from the germline V gene (reference sequence).

This rearrangement joins TRBV7-2 to TRBJ1-2; D is perhaps TRBD1 (5 bases). The CDR3 totals 14 residues. V gave up 5 bases and J gave up 7 bases, with 17 bases separating them. Germline V CDR1 and CDR2: SGHTA, FQGNSA. CDR3 protein: CASSPVLGVRGYTF. The CDR3 bases are TGTGCCAGCAGCCCAGTTCTAGGGGTCCGTGGCTACACCTTC.